This T cell receptor (beta chain) is from a study of CD8+ T cells in alopecia areata. RNA was extracted and reverse transcribed into cDNA as the sequencing template. Clones were sequenced by immunoSEQ multiplex PCR, and TCRdb holds only the in-frame ones, with some missing. The data show more than 90,000 clones, with around 55% seen just once and around 15% held by the top ten. This CDR3 has 16 amino acids. Per germline, CDR1 LNHDA and CDR2 SQIVND (reference sequence). The junction had 12 bases not matched to a gene; V was cut back by 5 bases and J by 7 bases. The treatment denotes: oral pan-JAK inhibitor, 5-10 mg twice daily. This clone appeared a few times.

The receptor comes from a human donor with alopecia areata. The material was CD8+ T cells sorted from blood, obtained at week 4, from a patient treated with tofacitinib. The gene calls are TRBV19 and TRBJ2-2, with 8 bases lining up with TRBD1. The CDR3, as DNA: TGTGCCAGTAGTTTCGGACAGGGACGATTCATCGGGGAGCTGTTTTTT. Encoded protein: CASSFGQGRFIGELFF.